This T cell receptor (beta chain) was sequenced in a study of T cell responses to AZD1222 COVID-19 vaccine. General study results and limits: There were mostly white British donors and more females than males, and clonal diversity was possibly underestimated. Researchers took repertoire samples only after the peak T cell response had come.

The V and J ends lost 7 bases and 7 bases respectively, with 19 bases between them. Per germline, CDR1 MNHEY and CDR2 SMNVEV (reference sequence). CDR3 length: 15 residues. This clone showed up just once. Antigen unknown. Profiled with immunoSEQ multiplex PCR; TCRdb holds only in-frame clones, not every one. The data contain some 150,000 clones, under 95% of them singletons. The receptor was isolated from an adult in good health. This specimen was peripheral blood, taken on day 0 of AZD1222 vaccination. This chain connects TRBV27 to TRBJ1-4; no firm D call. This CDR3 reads CASTRPEGQGEKLFF. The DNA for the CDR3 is TGTGCCAGCACCCGACCGGAGGGTCAAGGTGAAAAACTGTTTTTT.